The source of this T cell receptor (beta chain) is a study of response to subunit inactivated influenza vaccine. TCRdb reprocessed the RT-PCR reads with MiXCR, giving one entry per CDR3 protein. The sample lists around 750,000 distinct CDR3 sequences, around 21% seen once, with roughly 10% in the top ten. V shed 5 bases and J shed 4 bases, with 12 bases lying between them. The length of the CDR3 is 15 residues. Broader study findings: Few additional T cells are recruited per seasonal influenza vaccination, authors suggested.

About this clonotype itself: Antigen unknown.

The source is a man in his fifties or sixties who received an inactivated influenza vaccine. The sample was PBMCs from blood, taken 5 to 6 days after vaccination. V and J are TRBV12-3 or TRBV12-4 and TRBJ2-6; weak D call: TRBD1 (6 bases). As DNA, the CDR3 is TGTGCCAGCAGTCAACAGGGTCTCGGGGCCAACGTCCTGACTTTC. As protein: CASSQQGLGANVLTF.